The subject of this entry is one TCR beta chain. The data were taken from a study of shared clonotypes between healthy human individuals. CD8 cells regarded as naive lacked CD45RO, were positively chosen for CCR7, and omitted terminally differentiated effector memory CD45RA+ cells. The study drew all its donors from Caucasian adults living in Nashville, Tennessee. Sequencing was at deep level. Method: immunoSEQ multiplex PCR; TCRdb's copy keeps in-frame clones and lacks some. The table shows hundreds of thousands of clones, with approximately 96% occurring only once. In germline, CDR1 is LNHDA, CDR2 SQIVND (reference sequence). There are 12 residues in the CDR3. Trimming took 7 bases from V and 2 from J, leaving 9 bases between them.

Specimen: naive CD8+ T cells sorted from blood. The rearrangement uses TRBV19 and TRBJ2-7, with D tentatively TRBD1 (5 bases). The sequence was obtained from a woman younger than 45 in good health. The CDR3 coding sequence is TGTGCCAGTACGGACACCACCTACGAGCAGTACTTC. Protein product: CASTDTTYEQYF.